This is a list of T cell receptor beta chains from one sample in a study of T-cell reconstitution after alpha-beta-depleted transplantation in children. In TCRdb, the PCR reads were re-called with MiXCR into one record per CDR3 protein. The sample has 190,000 or so distinct CDR3 sequences, roughly 15% seen once. The specimen was PBMCs from the stem cell graft donor, collected from the stem cell graft. These receptors were taken from a human donor who donated a stem cell graft to a child with acute lymphoblastic leukemia. The CDR3 runs from the conserved cysteine through the conserved F or W. The D gene is left open where the match is weak. Only some rows state a clone size, as once, few, many or a class for expanded clones.

TGTGCCAGCAGCTTGCGACAGGGGGCAACTAATGAAAAACTGTTTTTT | CASSLRQGATNEKLFF | many | TRBV7-6 | TRBD1 | TRBJ1-4
TGCGCCAGCACCCCAAGCGGCAGGGTTGGCATGAACACTGAAGCTTTCTTT | CASTPSGRVGMNTEAFF | many | TRBV5-1 | - | TRBJ1-1
TGTGCCAGCAGTTCAGGGGGCCCGCGCCCGCGGGGGCTTCATATCGAGCAGTACTTC | CASSSGGPRPRGLHIEQYF | many | TRBV6-5 | - | TRBJ2-7
TGTGCCAGCAGCCAATTGTCTGGCTCACATGAGCAGTTCTTC | CASSQLSGSHEQFF | many | TRBV3-1 | - | TRBJ2-1
TGTGCCAGCAGTTTATCGATAGGTAGGGACAGAAACTTC | CASSLSIGRDRNF | - | TRBV27 | TRBD1 | TRBJ2-7
TGTGCCAGCAGTTACGTGACAGGGACTAGGAACACTGAAGCTTTCTTT | CASSYVTGTRNTEAFF | many | TRBV6-5 | TRBD1 | TRBJ1-1
TGTGCCAGCAGAAGCGGGCGCAGCTCCTACAATGAGCAGTTCTTC | CASRSGRSSYNEQFF | many | TRBV6-1 | - | TRBJ2-1
TGTGCCAGCTCACCCCTTCAGGACAGATCTGGAAACACCATATATTTT | CASSPLQDRSGNTIYF | many | TRBV18 | - | TRBJ1-3
TGTGCCAGCAGCTGGCGGGAGCCCCACGAGCAGTACTTC | CASSWREPHEQYF | many | TRBV3-1 | TRBD2 | TRBJ2-7
TGCAGCTCCCGGGGCTGGAAGGCGGGAGGAACCTACAATGAGCAGTTCTTC | CSSRGWKAGGTYNEQFF | few | TRBV29-1 | TRBD2 | TRBJ2-1
TGCGCCAGCAGCCAAGTGGGACTAGGGGACATTCAGTACTTC | CASSQVGLGDIQYF | few | TRBV4-1 | TRBD2 | TRBJ2-4
TGTGCCAGCAGTTCAAGGGTCCGGACTAGCGGATTTAGCTCTGGGGCCAACGTCCTGACTTTC | CASSSRVRTSGFSSGANVLTF | many | TRBV12-3/TRBV12-4 | TRBD2 | TRBJ2-6
TGCAGTGCTAGGGCGGGAGCCACCTCCTACAATGAGCAGTTCTTC | CSARAGATSYNEQFF | few | TRBV20-1 | TRBD2 | TRBJ2-1
TGTGCCTGGAGTAGGGAGACCCAAGAGACCCAGTACTTC | CAWSRETQETQYF | once | TRBV30 | - | TRBJ2-5
TGCAGTGCTAGAGATCAACAGCAAGAGACCCAGTACTTC | CSARDQQQETQYF | few | TRBV20-1 | - | TRBJ2-5